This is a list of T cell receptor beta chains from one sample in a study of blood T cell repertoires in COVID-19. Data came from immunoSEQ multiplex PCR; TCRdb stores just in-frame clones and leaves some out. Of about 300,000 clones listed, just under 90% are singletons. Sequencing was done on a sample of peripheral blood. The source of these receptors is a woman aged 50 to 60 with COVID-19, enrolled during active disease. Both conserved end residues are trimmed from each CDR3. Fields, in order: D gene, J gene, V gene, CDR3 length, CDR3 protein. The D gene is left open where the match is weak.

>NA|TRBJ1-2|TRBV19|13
ASSIQAGASYGYT
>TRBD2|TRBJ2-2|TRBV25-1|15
ASSALSGSHVAGELF
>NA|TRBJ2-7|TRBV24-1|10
ATSGHNYEQY
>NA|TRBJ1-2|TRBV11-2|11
ASSLTDRFGYT
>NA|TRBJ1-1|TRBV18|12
ASSPKSMNTEAF
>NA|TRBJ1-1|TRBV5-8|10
ANLMMNTEAF
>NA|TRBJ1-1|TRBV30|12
AWSVLGANTEAF
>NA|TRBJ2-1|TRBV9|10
ASSVGSGSPF
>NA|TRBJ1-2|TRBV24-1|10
ATSDYRDGYT
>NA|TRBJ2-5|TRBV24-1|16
ATSDAKELQGGLETQY
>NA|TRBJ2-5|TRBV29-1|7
SGGETQY
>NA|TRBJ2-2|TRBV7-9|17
ASIKILRPTPRAVGKLF
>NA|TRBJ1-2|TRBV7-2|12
ASSLDRPEHGYT
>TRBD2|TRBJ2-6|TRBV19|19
ASSIGLRGARYDSGANVLT
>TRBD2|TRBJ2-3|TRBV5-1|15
ASSPTGSGSAPDTQY
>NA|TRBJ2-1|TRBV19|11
ATETGDPNEQF
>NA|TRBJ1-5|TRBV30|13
AWSEWVEGNQPQH
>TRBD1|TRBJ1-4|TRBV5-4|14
ASSLGDRGYNEKLF
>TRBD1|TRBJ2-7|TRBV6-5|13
ASSYMGQGPYEQY
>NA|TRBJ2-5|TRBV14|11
ASSQDVAGMQY
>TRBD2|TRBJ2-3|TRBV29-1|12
SVEASGRTDTQY
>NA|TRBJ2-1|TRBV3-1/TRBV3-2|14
ASSYILASVGIEQF
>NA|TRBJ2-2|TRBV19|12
ASSPGRSTGELF
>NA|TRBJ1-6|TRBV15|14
ATSPTAARRGEPLH
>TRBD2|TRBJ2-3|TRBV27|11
ASSLRGGDTQY
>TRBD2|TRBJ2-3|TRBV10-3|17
AISERGLAGGIEKDTQY
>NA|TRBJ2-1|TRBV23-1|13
ASSQIRLTYNEQF
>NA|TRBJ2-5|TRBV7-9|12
ASSLDASWETQY
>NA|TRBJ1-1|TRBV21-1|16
ASSPVAGTGEENTEAF
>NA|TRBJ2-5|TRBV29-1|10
SVVTGKETQY
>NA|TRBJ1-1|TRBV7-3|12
ASNWDGAGTEAF
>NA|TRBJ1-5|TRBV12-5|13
ASDKEGISNQPQH
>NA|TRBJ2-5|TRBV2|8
ASSLETQY
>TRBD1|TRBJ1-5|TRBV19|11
ASTPRTGQPQH
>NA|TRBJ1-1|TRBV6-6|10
ASKWGRTEAF
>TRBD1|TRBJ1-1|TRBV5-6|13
ASSLTTGIDTEAF
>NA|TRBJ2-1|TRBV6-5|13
ATTAGTFSYNEQF
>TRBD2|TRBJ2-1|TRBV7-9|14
ASSLARTRLSNEQF
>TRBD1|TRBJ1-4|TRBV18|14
ASSSGQGLTNEKLF
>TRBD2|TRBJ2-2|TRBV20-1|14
SASLSGRAIAGELF
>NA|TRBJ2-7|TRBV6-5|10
ASMGQAYEQY
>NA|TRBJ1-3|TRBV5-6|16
ASSLAFLSGNGGNTIY
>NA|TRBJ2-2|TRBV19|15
ASSLNHRTVNTGELF
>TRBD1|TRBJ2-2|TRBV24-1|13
ATSDPDRRTGELF
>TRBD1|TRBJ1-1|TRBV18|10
ASSPQGEEAF
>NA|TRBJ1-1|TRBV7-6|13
ASSFGQSMNTEAF
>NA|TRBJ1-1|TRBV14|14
ASSPTSYALNTEAF
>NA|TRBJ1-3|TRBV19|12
ASSISGSGNTIY